These 24 T cell receptor beta chains were sequenced from one sample in a study of blood T cell repertoires in COVID-19. Method: immunoSEQ multiplex PCR; TCRdb's copy keeps in-frame clones and lacks some. The data show roughly 700,000 clones, 70% to 90% seen once. The sample taken for sequencing was peripheral blood. All receptors come from a woman younger than 35 with acute or convalescent COVID-19.

As to this clone: The same CDR3 arises from other DNA sequences in this sample as well. The rearrangement joins TRBV19 to TRBJ1-2; D ambiguous. The CDR3 loop spans 13 amino acids. Between the trimmed V and J ends, which lost 0 bases and 5 bases, there was a span of 7 bases. CDR1 and CDR2 (germline): LNHDA, SQIVND (reference sequence). The CDR3 reads CASSIDRGYGYTF. CDR3 coding DNA: TGTGCCAGTAGTATAGATCGGGGATATGGCTACACCTTC.

V gene TRBV7-2 combines with J gene TRBJ2-7; the D is unclear. The V end was cut by 1 base, the J end by 3 bases, with 16 bases between. Germline-derived CDR1 and CDR2 are SGHTA and FQGNSA. The CDR3 length is 16 residues. CDR3 nucleotide sequence: TGTGCCAGCAGCTTAGGCCAGAGGCTGTCTTTCTACGAGCAGTACTTC. Its translation: CASSLGQRLSFYEQYF.

The V gene is TRBV11-2, the J gene TRBJ2-1; 14 bases map to TRBD2. The CDR3 loop spans 15 amino acids. After removal of 7 bases from V and 7 bases from J, the junction contained 6 bases not matched to a gene. Germline V lookup: CDR1 SGHAT, CDR2 FQNNGV. The CDR3 protein is CASKTGTSGGNEQFF. The CDR3 DNA reads TGTGCCAGCAAAACCGGGACTAGCGGGGGAAATGAGCAGTTCTTC.

V is TRBV11-2 and J is TRBJ2-7; maybe TRBD2 (5 bases). The CDR3 spans 14 residues. Trimming removed 3 bases from V and 7 bases from J, with 16 bases in between. The germline V gene has CDR1 SGHAT and CDR2 FQNNGV. This CDR3 reads CASSLIQSRREQYF. The CDR3 region has the DNA TGTGCCAGCAGCTTGATCCAGTCGAGGAGGGAGCAGTACTTC.

The rearrangement links TRBV4-3 to TRBJ2-1; no firm D call. The germline V gene has CDR1 LGHNA and CDR2 YSLEER. Trimming took 0 bases from V and 1 from J, leaving 7 bases between them. The CDR3 sequence is 15 residues long. The DNA of the CDR3 is TGCGCCAGCAGCCAAGATTCCAATTCCTACAATGAGCAGTTCTTC. Translated: CASSQDSNSYNEQFF.

V is TRBV9 and J is TRBJ1-2; TRBD1 agrees at 9 bases. After removal of 0 bases from V and 0 bases from J, the junction contained 27 bases not matched to a gene. The V gene's germline CDR1 is SGDLS and CDR2 YYNGEE. The CDR3 sequence is 24 residues long. CDR3 residues: CASSVVALSGQGKEKVAPNYGYTF. The DNA for the CDR3 is TGTGCCAGCAGCGTAGTTGCTCTGTCGGGACAGGGTAAGGAAAAGGTAGCGCCTAACTATGGCTACACCTTC.

The V and J genes are TRBV5-1 and TRBJ1-2; no reliable D call. V lost 4 bases, J lost 5 bases, and 9 bases lay in between. CDR3 length equals 12 residues. Germline V gives CDR1 SGHRS, CDR2 YFSETQ. The DNA of the CDR3 is TGCGCCAGCAGCCGGTCGAATTATGGCTACACCTTC. It specifies CASSRSNYGYTF.

This clone has just one count. The sample contains more than one DNA sequence encoding this CDR3. CDR3 protein: CASSLRLAGSYEQYF. CDR3 sequence (DNA): TGTGCCAGCAGTTTACGGCTAGCGGGCTCCTACGAGCAGTACTTC. The V gene is TRBV27, the J gene TRBJ2-7, with 8 bases that match TRBD2. V lost 2 bases and J lost 0; bases outside the gene matches: 3. CDR3 length: 15 residues. Germline V gives CDR1 MNHEY, CDR2 SMNVEV (reference sequence).

This chain connects TRBV7-9 to TRBJ2-5, with 10 bases fitting TRBD2. This CDR3 is built from 18 residues. Per germline, CDR1 SEHNR and CDR2 FQNEAQ (reference sequence). V shed 3 bases and J 1 base; nucleotides not matched to a gene: 11. This CDR3 reads CASSFSSGGRSLQETQYF. Here the CDR3 DNA reads TGTGCCAGCAGCTTCAGTAGCGGGGGGCGCTCCCTCCAAGAGACCCAGTACTTC. Filled out from reference TRBV7-9 and TRBJ2-5, the complete variable domain reads DTGVSQNPRHKITKRGQNVTFRCDPISEHNRLYWYRQTLGQGPEFLTYFQNEAQLEKSRLLSDRFSAERPKGSFSTLEIQRTEQGDSAMYLCASSFSSGGRSLQETQYFGPGTRLLVL.

The CDR3 loop reads CASSMSTGGNQPQHF. The CDR3 nucleotides read TGTGCCAGTAGTATGTCCACAGGGGGCAATCAGCCCCAGCATTTT. The chain combines TRBV19 with TRBJ1-5; TRBD1 aligns across 7 bases. CDR1 and CDR2 (germline): LNHDA, SQIVND (reference sequence). The CDR3 extends over 15 amino acids. V was pared by 3 bases and J by 2 bases, with 4 bases of the junction left unmatched.

The chain carries TRBV7-9 and TRBJ1-2; 9 nucleotides agree with TRBD1. The CDR3 totals 15 residues. CDR1 SEHNR and CDR2 FQNEAQ come from the germline V gene (reference sequence). The V and J ends lost 3 bases and 1 base, in that order; junction bases with no gene match: 3. In DNA form, the CDR3 reads TGTGCCAGCAGCTTCCCGACAGGGGGTAACTATGGCTACACCTTC. This gives the protein CASSFPTGGNYGYTF.

This clone was recorded once. The chain joins TRBV3-1 (or the pseudogene TRBV3-2) to TRBJ1-5, with TRBD1 matching over 8 bases. V shed 0 bases and J 4 bases; nucleotides not matched to a gene: 14. This CDR3 comprises 19 residues. From germline, CDR1 is LGHDT and CDR2 YNNKEL (reference sequence). The CDR3 reads CASSQDLEKQGVGNQPQHF. CDR3 DNA: TGTGCCAGCAGCCAAGATCTAGAAAAACAGGGGGTTGGAAATCAGCCCCAGCATTTT.

The J gene is TRBJ2-1, the V gene TRBV7-7, with 7 bases that match TRBD2. CDR1 and CDR2 from the germline V gene are SSHAT and FNYEAQ (reference sequence). Trimming removed 5 bases from V and 0 bases from J; junction bases left unmatched: 4. The CDR3 runs to 15 residues. For the CDR3, the DNA is TGTGCCAGCAGCCTCCGGACTAGCTCCTACAATGAGCAGTTCTTC. This translates into CASSLRTSSYNEQFF.

The chain couples TRBV7-2 to TRBJ1-3, with TRBD1 identical over 7 bases. CDR1 and CDR2 (germline): SGHTA, FQGNSA. The trim removed 5 bases at V and 4 bases at J, leaving 5 bases unmatched. The CDR3 totals 14 residues. In nucleotides, the CDR3 is TGTGCCAGCAGCCCGTGGACAGGAGGAAACACCATATATTTT. Translation gives CASSPWTGGNTIYF.

This rearrangement joins TRBV30 to TRBJ2-6; 7 bases are a match to TRBD2. This CDR3 spans 17 amino acids. Germline loops: CDR1 GTSNPN, CDR2 SVGIG (reference sequence). J lost 2 bases, V lost 2 bases, and 9 bases had no gene match. This CDR3 reads CAWSSRGGPPGANVLTF. CDR3 DNA sequence: TGTGCCTGGAGTTCGCGCGGGGGACCCCCTGGGGCCAACGTCCTGACTTTC.

There are a few counts of this clone. The chain uses TRBV6-6 and TRBJ1-3; D gene unclear. The CDR3 has 16 amino acids. The V and J ends lost 2 bases and 1 base respectively, with 12 bases between them. Germline V lookup: CDR1 MNHNY, CDR2 SVGAGI (reference sequence). Here the CDR3 reads CASSYGEGPSGNTIYF. The DNA for the CDR3 is TGTGCCAGCAGTTACGGGGAGGGCCCATCTGGAAACACCATATATTTT.

V and J are TRBV7-2 and TRBJ1-2, with a tentative D call TRBD1 (6 bases). V lost 1 base, J lost 3 bases, and 9 bases lay in between. Germline values: CDR1 SGHTA, CDR2 FQGNSA. The CDR3 runs to 14 residues. CDR3 residues: CASSLVGGDYGYTF. The DNA for the CDR3 is TGTGCCAGCAGCTTAGTTGGGGGCGACTATGGCTACACCTTC.

J is TRBJ1-2 and V is TRBV27; maybe TRBD1 (5 bases). CDR1 is MNHEY, CDR2 SMNVEV, per germline (reference sequence). V lost 4 bases, J lost 6 bases, and 12 bases lay in between. This CDR3 is built from 13 residues. The DNA of the CDR3 is TGTGCCAGCAGTTGGGGACTCGGGGATGGCTACACCTTC. Encoded protein: CASSWGLGDGYTF.

The V call is TRBV9, the J call TRBJ1-2; TRBD1 agrees at 10 bases. Looked up from germline, CDR1 is SGDLS and CDR2 is YYNGEE. V was clipped by 3 bases and J by 4 bases; unmatched bases: 0. The CDR3 has 13 residues. The CDR3 DNA follows: TGTGCCAGCAGCGGACAGGGGGCCTATGGCTACACCTTC. This gives the protein CASSGQGAYGYTF.

This clone was seen only once. J is TRBJ2-7 and V is TRBV7-2, with 8 bases that match TRBD1. Trimming cost V 1 base and J 11 bases; bases outside gene matches: 13. Germline lookup yields CDR1 SGHTA and CDR2 FQGNSA. The CDR3 runs to 15 residues. The DNA of the CDR3 is TGTGCCAGCAGCTTAGGAGGAGGGGGACAGGAAAAAAAGTACTTC. Translated, it gives CASSLGGGGQEKKYF.

The chain employs TRBV5-1 and TRBJ2-1; D is undetermined. CDR3 size: 12 residues. The V gene lost 1 base and the J gene lost 5 bases, with 4 bases spanning the gap. Germline V CDR1 and CDR2: SGHRS, YFSETQ. The CDR3 sequence is CASSLTNNEQFF. The CDR3 DNA reads TGCGCCAGCAGCTTGACAAACAATGAGCAGTTCTTC.

The DNA for the CDR3 is TGTGCCAGTAGTTCAGCGGGGAGGGAGACCCAGTACTTC. Its translation is CASSSAGRETQYF. The chain has TRBV19 and TRBJ2-5; 7 bases fit TRBD2. V gave up 5 bases and J gave up 5 bases; unmatched junction bases: 5. The CDR3 is made up of 13 amino acids. Germline V gene data show CDR1 as LNHDA and CDR2 as SQIVND (reference sequence).

The chain joins TRBV10-3 to TRBJ2-5; 9 bases agree with TRBD2. The germline V gene encodes CDR1 ENHRY and CDR2 SYGVKD. This CDR3 has 13 residues. With 8 bases clipped from V and 11 bases from J, the junction kept 12 bases outside the gene matches. CDR3: CAIRGGERGEQYF. CDR3 nucleotide sequence: TGTGCCATCCGAGGGGGGGAGCGGGGGGAGCAGTACTTC.

Remarks on this clone: Other DNA sequences of this sample code for an identical CDR3. The chain is built from TRBV5-1 and TRBJ1-2, with TRBD1 matching over 7 bases. V trimming: 4 bases; J trimming: 0 bases; junction bases outside the gene matches: 3. This CDR3 spans 14 amino acids. Germline CDR1 reads SGHRS; CDR2 reads YFSETQ. CDR3 sequence: CASSPGTANYGYTF. CDR3 nucleotide sequence: TGCGCCAGCAGCCCGGGGACAGCTAACTATGGCTACACCTTC.